These 14 T cell receptor beta chains were all obtained from the same sample, sequenced in a study of blood T cells in healthy people across ages. A J-beta primer mix and a sample-barcoded 5' primer were used in a second PCR of about 7 to 12 cycles. TCRdb re-analysed the 5' RACE reads in MiXCR, keeping a single row per CDR3 protein. The sample has more than 1.4 million distinct CDR3 sequences, 42% seen once. Sequencing was done on a sample of blood. The source is a woman aged 18-35 years in good health.

V and J are TRBV6-5 and TRBJ2-7; D ambiguous. V was cut by 3 bases and J by 4 bases, with 4 bases left in between. The germline V gene encodes CDR1 MNHEY and CDR2 SVGAGI. The CDR3 spans 11 residues. CDR3 bases: TGTGCCAGCAGTTATATGTACGAGCAGTACTTC. Amino acid sequence: CASSYMYEQYF.

The gene calls are TRBV20-1 and TRBJ2-7; TRBD1 agrees at 7 bases. The CDR3 sequence is 15 residues long. J was trimmed by 5 bases and V by 5 bases; bases with no gene match: 15. CDR1 is DFQATT and CDR2 is SNEGSKA in the germline V gene (reference sequence). The CDR3 reads CSAATTGLMRNEQYF. CDR3 nucleotides: TGCAGTGCTGCCACGACAGGGTTAATGAGGAACGAGCAGTACTTC.

The chain links TRBV30 to TRBJ1-4; D is uncertain. This CDR3 is built from 13 residues. The germline V gene encodes CDR1 GTSNPN and CDR2 SVGIG (reference sequence). V gave up 8 bases and J gave up 5 bases, with 15 bases separating them. The CDR3 DNA reads as TGTGCCGGTCAGACCGTAGGAAATGAAAAACTGTTTTTT. It yields the protein CAGQTVGNEKLFF.

The chain recombines TRBV20-1 with TRBJ2-2; D is perhaps TRBD2 (6 bases). CDR1 is DFQATT and CDR2 is SNEGSKA in the germline V gene (reference sequence). The CDR3 consists of 15 residues. Deletions cut 1 base from V and 3 bases from J, with 12 bases between. CDR3 sequence: CSARGAGRDTGELFF. CDR3 bases: TGCAGTGCTAGAGGTGCGGGGCGCGACACCGGGGAGCTGTTTTTT.

The chain links TRBV4-1 to TRBJ2-7; 12 nucleotides align to TRBD2. The CDR3 extends over 16 amino acids. The ends lost 2 bases at V and 6 bases at J; junction bases unmatched: 8. Germline loops: CDR1 MGHRA, CDR2 YSYEKL. The CDR3 sequence: CASSQPTSGRKGEQYF. The DNA for the CDR3 is TGCGCCAGCAGCCAACCAACTAGCGGGAGGAAAGGCGAGCAGTACTTC.

This clonotype was picked up a small number of times. V is TRBV20-1 and J is TRBJ2-3; D is undetermined. Trimming stripped 5 bases from V and 2 bases from J, with 8 bases between. The germline V gene encodes CDR1 DFQATT and CDR2 SNEGSKA (reference sequence). The CDR3 is 12 amino acids. This chain's CDR3 is CSALYDTDTQYF. The CDR3 DNA sequence: TGCAGTGCTCTCTACGACACAGATACGCAGTATTTT.

The chain joins TRBV12-3 or TRBV12-4 to TRBJ1-5, with D unresolved. The CDR3 covers 13 residues. V was pared by 3 bases and J by 6 bases, with 9 bases between. The CDR3 region is CASSLSVGQPQHF. The CDR3 DNA is TGTGCCAGCAGTTTGTCCGTGGGTCAGCCCCAGCATTTT.

Comment on this clonotype: The junction shows a germline mismatch at one end, possibly a read error. V and J are TRBV9 and TRBJ1-2, with 8 bases lining up with TRBD1. CDR3 length equals 16 residues. Per germline, CDR1 SGDLS and CDR2 YYNGEE. The CDR3 coding sequence is TGTGCCAGCGGCGTCGATACCAAGGACAGGGTCTATGGCTACACCTTC. Encoded protein: CASGVDTKDRVYGYTF.

CDR3 region: CASTRGGGYEQYF. The CDR3 nucleotides read TGTGCCAGCACCCGGGGAGGGGGCTACGAGCAGTACTTC. This chain joins TRBV27 and TRBJ2-7, with D perhaps TRBD2 (7 bases). Germline V gives CDR1 MNHEY, CDR2 SMNVEV (reference sequence). Trimming shortened V by 7 bases and J by 3 bases, and 13 bases separated the two germline ends. CDR3 length: 13 amino acids.

The chain uses TRBV27 and TRBJ1-4, with 7 bases fitting TRBD1. The length of the CDR3 is 14 residues. V dropped 5 bases and J dropped 8; count of bases not matched to a gene: 8. Germline V CDR1 and CDR2: MNHEY, SMNVEV (reference sequence). CDR3 coding DNA: TGTGCCAGCAGTCTTCTCCAGACAGGGGAAAAACTGTTTTTT. Translated, it gives CASSLLQTGEKLFF.

The V and J genes are TRBV27 and TRBJ2-1; perhaps TRBD2 as D (6 bases). The V gene lost 4 bases and the J gene lost 2 bases, with 15 bases spanning the gap. The CDR3 runs to 16 residues. Germline V gene lookup returns CDR1 MNHEY and CDR2 SMNVEV (reference sequence). In DNA, the CDR3 is TGTGCCAGCAGTTCCCCAAAGGCGGGGACCTACAATGAGCAGTTCTTC. Translation gives CASSSPKAGTYNEQFF.

The chain employs TRBV3-1 and TRBJ1-2, with unresolved D. Germline V gene sequence: CDR1 LGHDT, CDR2 YNNKEL (reference sequence). The germline V and J ends were trimmed by 4 bases and 8 bases, with 14 bases remaining between them. The CDR3 extends over 13 amino acids. For the CDR3, the DNA is TGTGCCAGCAGCCCGGGCCGGACGGGGGGCTACACCTTC. Its translation: CASSPGRTGGYTF.

The chain recombines TRBV6-7 with TRBJ2-5, with TRBD2 as a possible D gene (5 bases). TRBV6-7 is an ORF, and what it does is uncertain. This CDR3 has 14 amino acids. Trimming left V 6 bases short and J 8 bases short, with 19 bases between. The CDR3 coding sequence is TGTGCCAGCAGGGGCCTCGACTACATGTCAACCCAGTACTTC. Its translation: CASRGLDYMSTQYF.

The chain joins TRBV2 to TRBJ2-3; TRBD1 is a possible D gene (5 bases). The CDR3 is 14 residues long. Germline CDR1 and CDR2: SNHLY and FYNNEI. Trimming left V 6 bases short and J 1 base short, with 11 bases between. Here the CDR3 reads CASRSAGRTDTQYF. In DNA, the CDR3 is TGTGCCAGCAGAAGTGCAGGGCGCACAGATACGCAGTATTTT.